The 8 T cell receptor beta chains below all came from one sample that was sequenced in a study of cytomegalovirus exposure and HLA in healthy donors. It was with 60 Vbeta and 13 Jbeta primers that the PCR ran. Sequencing used immunoSEQ multiplex PCR; TCRdb keeps in-frame clones, though not all of them. The sample includes about 190,000 clones, roughly four fifths of them seen just once. Sequencing input: PBMCs. The source of these receptors is a woman younger than 30 in good health and CMV-seronegative.

CDR3 sequence reads: CASTPPGQAQAFF. The CDR3, as DNA: TGTGCCAGCACCCCCCCGGGACAGGCCCAAGCTTTCTTT. The rearrangement joins TRBV9 to TRBJ1-1; TRBD1 matches 8 bases. Germline CDR1 is SGDLS and CDR2 is YYNGEE. The ends lost 6 bases at V and 9 bases at J; junction bases unmatched: 10. This CDR3 has 13 residues.

CDR3: CASGGQPYEQYF. CDR3 nucleotide sequence: TGTGCCAGCGGCGGGCAGCCCTACGAGCAGTACTTC. The gene calls are TRBV27 and TRBJ2-7; a possible D gene is TRBD2 (5 bases). Trimming stripped 8 bases from V and 2 bases from J, with 10 bases between. The CDR3 consists of 12 residues. The V gene's germline CDR1 is MNHEY and CDR2 SMNVEV (reference sequence).

The rearrangement joins TRBV18 to TRBJ2-1, with TRBD2 identical over 10 bases. J was trimmed by 4 bases and V by 3 bases; bases with no gene match: 12. The CDR3 sequence is 18 residues long. Germline V gene sequence: CDR1 KGHSH, CDR2 LQKENI. This CDR3 reads CASSPSPFLSGGYNEQFF. In DNA, the CDR3 is TGTGCCAGCTCACCCTCGCCTTTCCTTAGCGGGGGGTACAATGAGCAGTTCTTC.

This chain joins TRBV6-1 and TRBJ1-2, with 9 bases identical to TRBD1. The CDR3 is made up of 14 amino acids. The germline gives CDR1 MNHNS, CDR2 SASEGT. Trimming cost V 1 base and J 4 bases; bases outside gene matches: 1. The chain's CDR3 is CASSEGDRAYGYTF. Here the CDR3 DNA reads TGTGCCAGCAGTGAAGGGGACAGGGCCTATGGCTACACCTTC.

The chain uses TRBV6-1 and TRBJ1-1; perhaps TRBD1 as D (5 bases). This CDR3 has 15 amino acids. Trimming removed 5 bases from V and 3 bases from J, with 16 bases in between. CDR1 MNHNS and CDR2 SASEGT come from the germline V gene. CDR3 nucleotide sequence: TGTGCCAGCAGTTCCCCCGGGGGGGGAGACACTGAAGCTTTCTTT. Translation: CASSSPGGGDTEAFF.

Concerning this clone itself: Other DNA variants within this sample encode the same CDR3. This chain links TRBV6-5 with TRBJ2-3; TRBD2 might be the D (6 bases). Trimming took 3 bases from V and 6 from J, leaving 13 bases between them. The germline V gene has CDR1 MNHEY and CDR2 SVGAGI. The CDR3 is made up of 14 amino acids. CDR3 region: CASSYLAGTDTQYF. The CDR3 DNA reads TGTGCCAGCAGTTATCTCGCGGGGACTGATACGCAGTATTTT.

J is TRBJ2-1 and V is TRBV19; D is ambiguous. The CDR3 consists of 14 residues. The germline V gene has CDR1 LNHDA and CDR2 SQIVND (reference sequence). Trimming left V 1 base short and J 7 bases short, with 11 bases between. This CDR3 reads CASSIGGGTNEQFF. In DNA, the CDR3 is TGTGCCAGTAGTATAGGAGGCGGAACTAATGAGCAGTTCTTC.

The gene calls are TRBV19 and TRBJ2-1; TRBD1 is a possible D gene (6 bases). V lost 1 base and J 9 bases, leaving 16 bases between the germline ends. The CDR3 is 15 residues long. Germline V CDR1 and CDR2: LNHDA, SQIVND (reference sequence). The CDR3 here is CASSIGTGWVGEQFF. The CDR3 DNA reads TGTGCCAGTAGTATAGGAACAGGGTGGGTGGGTGAGCAGTTCTTC.